This entry concerns a single T cell receptor (beta chain). The CDR3 loop spans 15 amino acids. Germline assignment: CDR1 SGHRS and CDR2 YFSETQ. V shed 4 bases and J 0 bases; nucleotides not matched to a gene: 3. The sample belongs to a study of CD8+ T cells in alopecia areata. It was cDNA, reverse transcribed from extracted RNA, that served as the sequencing template. TCRdb's table, derived via immunoSEQ multiplex PCR, lists solely in-frame clones and lacks some. The sample shows 110,000 or so clones, roughly 60% of them seen only once. The chain links TRBV5-1 to TRBJ2-1; 8 nucleotides match TRBD2. This sequence originates from a human donor in good health. The sample taken for sequencing was CD8+ T cells sorted from blood. In nucleotides, the CDR3 is TGCGCCAGCAGCCTCACTAGCGGCTCCTACAATGAGCAGTTCTTC. Its protein is CASSLTSGSYNEQFF.